The present T cell receptor beta chain was sequenced within a study of T cell responses to AZD1222 COVID-19 vaccine. Sequencing used immunoSEQ multiplex PCR; TCRdb keeps in-frame clones, though not all of them. The sample has approximately 120,000 clones, around nine tenths seen once. Points from the study as a whole: It was only after the peak T cell response that any repertoires were sampled. Baseline antibody screening turned up just six or seven seropositive AZD1222 recipients. With two AZD1222 doses given, Spike-specific TCR breadth and depth both rose.

Comments on this clone: Its antigen is still unknown. This sample includes further DNA sequences coding for the same CDR3.

The germline V gene encodes CDR1 MNHEY and CDR2 SVGAGI. The CDR3 length is 15 residues. With 0 bases removed from V and 1 base from J, the gap between germline ends came to 10 bases. V is TRBV6-5 and J is TRBJ2-7, with a possible D match to TRBD2 (5 bases). The TCR originated in an adult in good health. This specimen consisted of peripheral blood, obtained on day 0 of MenACWY control vaccination. The CDR3 loop reads CASSYSGVPSYEQYF. CDR3 sequence (DNA): TGTGCCAGCAGTTACTCCGGGGTACCGTCCTACGAGCAGTACTTC.